This TCR beta chain appears in the sequencing data of a study of graft-versus-host responses after intestinal transplantation. On this clone: Its antigen is not identified.

Assay: immunoSEQ multiplex PCR; the TCRdb copy retains only in-frame clones and omits some. The data hold approximately 81,000 clones, with around nine tenths observed a single time. Trimming took 2 bases from V and 4 from J, leaving 7 bases between them. The CDR3 consists of 13 residues. In germline, CDR1 is SEHNR, CDR2 FQNEAQ (reference sequence). The sample here was unstimulated CD8+ T cells sorted from spleen or lymph node cells, taken before transplant. This TCR came from a human donor who was the organ donor for an intestinal transplant. V gene TRBV7-9 combines with J gene TRBJ2-3, with D uncertain. For the CDR3, the DNA is TGTGCCAGCAGCTTAAGCTTGGCAGATACGCAGTATTTT. This sequence encodes CASSLSLADTQYF.